A selection of T cell receptor beta chains follows, all from one sample in a study of blood T cell repertoires in COVID-19. Repertoires were generated with immunoSEQ multiplex PCR, while TCRdb's copy carries only in-frame clones and drops some. Among under 400,000 clones, about nine tenths were seen once, and the ten largest hold under 1.2%. The sample consisted of PBMCs or T cells enriched from blood (not recorded which). The source of these receptors is a woman in her twenties or thirties who had been exposed to COVID-19. Both conserved end residues are trimmed from each CDR3.

cdr3_aa j_call v_call
ASSQHGQGIRAKNIQY TRBJ2-4 TRBV3-1/TRBV3-2
AWIDALGTDYSGANVLT TRBJ2-6 TRBV30
ASSPGQGKGQY TRBJ2-7 TRBV13
ATDRGWSEQY TRBJ2-7 TRBV6-5
ASSLGQWADYGYT TRBJ1-2 TRBV7-9
ASSDTGRNTEAF TRBJ1-1 TRBV9
ASSLRAGGRGEQF TRBJ2-1 TRBV7-3
ASSGIGGATDTQY TRBJ2-3 TRBV6-4
SVVSQGAYNEQF TRBJ2-1 TRBV29-1
ASSSQGIFTDTQY TRBJ2-3 TRBV7-3
ASSGLRDSEAF TRBJ1-1 TRBV11-3
ASSLGNRVGYEQY TRBJ2-7 TRBV28
ASGRTGFEQF TRBJ2-1 TRBV28
ASSLSYEQY TRBJ2-7 TRBV3-1/TRBV3-2
ASSRGLAGPNTGELF TRBJ2-2 TRBV4-2
AWSVLTSGSYEQY TRBJ2-7 TRBV30
ASGRDTDNYGYT TRBJ1-2 TRBV7-9
ASSDFTGIGYT TRBJ1-2 TRBV25-1
ASSRDRTNTGELF TRBJ2-2 TRBV7-6
ASSVGLAGHRTYEQY TRBJ2-7 TRBV5-1
ASSLDRPNTEAF TRBJ1-1 TRBV5-1
ASSLVSGGTEAF TRBJ1-1 TRBV5-1
ASSPDITSEAF TRBJ1-1 TRBV5-1
ASSYRLVSANEQF TRBJ2-1 TRBV28
ASSLFPSGRREQF TRBJ2-1 TRBV28
ASSLNRGREYNEQF TRBJ2-1 TRBV7-2
ASSSGLAGTNTGELF TRBJ2-2 TRBV13
ASRPQGWGRGYT TRBJ1-2 TRBV10-2
ATSSRQGARQPQH TRBJ1-5 TRBV15
ASSLGVGNQPQH TRBJ1-5 TRBV28
ASSFRTRPFYEQY TRBJ2-7 TRBV27
ASSPQGGGADTQY TRBJ2-3 TRBV9
ASSFIQYNEKLF TRBJ1-4 TRBV5-6
ASRRGSSYEQY TRBJ2-7 TRBV14
ASIGTVESYEQY TRBJ2-7 TRBV28
ASSEMWGAEKLF TRBJ1-4 TRBV10-1
ASSLGGDTGELF TRBJ2-2 TRBV6-5
ASSGGQGKSYEQY TRBJ2-7 TRBV2
ASSLGEADTQY TRBJ2-3 TRBV7-3
AITTQFTGELF TRBJ2-2 TRBV6-5
ASSETGTSGRYEQY TRBJ2-7 TRBV10-1